The sequence of this TCR beta chain was determined in a study of regulatory T cells in long-lasting Graves disease. The V gene lost 1 base and the J gene lost 6 bases, with 18 bases spanning the gap. The length of the CDR3 is 16 residues. Germline CDR1 is SGHTA and CDR2 is FQGTGA. Study results and caveats: Under persistent disease, TRBV28, TRBJ1-2 and TRBJ2-5 were used preferentially. Persistent patients shared more public clonotypes (approximately 2,800) than new patients (approximately 1,000).

Specified time point: newly diagnosed GD, antithyroid drugs for less than 3 months. Preparation of the TCR library used RNA extracted from PBMCs. Sequencing libraries for TCR beta were prepared with iRepertoire HTBI primers and Arm-PCR of CDR3 regions. Each CDR3 protein is one row after TCRdb ran MiXCR on the multiplex PCR reads. The sample yields about 530,000 distinct CDR3 sequences, about 16% seen once. This clonotype came up many times. Its antigen is undetermined. These data were likewise used in another study, on T cells in Graves' hyperthyroidism and ophthalmopathy.

The chain uses TRBV7-3 and TRBJ1-2; D may be TRBD1 (6 bases). The specimen comprised peripheral blood mononuclear cells (PBMCs), sampled at new diagnosis, from a patient treated with antithyroid drugs. This TCR was sampled from a woman aged 35 to 60 with Graves disease. CDR3 amino acids: CASSLNGQLLLDGYTF. CDR3 bases: TGTGCCAGCAGCTTAAATGGACAGCTGCTACTCGATGGCTACACCTTC.